Following are 11 T cell receptor beta chains from one sample sequenced in a study of T cells expressing NK-cell markers. After re-calling the 5' RACE reads, TCRdb lists one entry per CDR3 protein, DNA absent. This sample's clone table lists over 120,000 distinct CDR3 sequences. Sample: blood T cells: a sorted CD56 or NKG2C T cell subset, CD4+ or CD8+ T cells, or bulk PBMC T cells (not recorded which). The origin of the receptors is a young man in good health.

The chain combines TRBV3-1 with TRBJ1-2. Per germline, CDR1 LGHDT and CDR2 YNNKEL (reference sequence). This CDR3 spans 14 amino acids. The CDR3 loop is CASSQARSLYGYTF.

V is TRBV20-1 and J is TRBJ1-4. The CDR3 length is 12 residues. Germline loops: CDR1 DFQATT, CDR2 SNEGSKA (reference sequence). CDR3 protein: CSSHEDGEKLFF.

The rearrangement uses TRBV11-2 and TRBJ2-3; TCRdb outputs TRBD1, but without DNA this stays unchecked. CDR1 and CDR2 from the germline V gene are SGHAT and FQNNGV. The CDR3 consists of 17 residues. CDR3 in amino acids: CASSLDLGPAHTDTQYF.

The chain joins TRBV4-3 to TRBJ2-2. CDR1 and CDR2 (germline): LGHNA, YSLEER. This CDR3 has 13 amino acids. CDR3 amino acids: CASSLIVTRELFF.

V usage is TRBV19 and J usage is TRBJ2-1; TCRdb picks TRBD1, but there is no DNA to check that call. Germline-derived CDR1 and CDR2 are LNHDA and SQIVND (reference sequence). This CDR3 comprises 12 residues. This chain's CDR3 is CATGTGHNEQFF.

The rearrangement links TRBV9 to TRBJ2-7; TCRdb calls TRBD2, which cannot be checked without DNA. The CDR3 is made up of 15 amino acids. Per the germline V gene, CDR1 is SGDLS and CDR2 is YYNGEE. This chain's CDR3 is CASSVRSGQSDEQYF.

This chain uses TRBV29-1 with TRBJ2-3; TCRdb's D call of TRBD1 is untestable without DNA. The CDR3 runs 16 residues. The V gene's germline CDR1 is SQVTM and CDR2 ANQGSEA. This CDR3 reads CSVVGNPTASTDTQYF.

The chain joins TRBV10-1 to TRBJ1-1; lacking DNA, the TRBD1 call made by TCRdb goes unchecked. The CDR3 contains 16 residues. CDR1 WNHNN and CDR2 SYGVQD come from the germline V gene (reference sequence). The CDR3 sequence is CASSGLGDGKNTEAFF.

The rearrangement links TRBV28 to TRBJ1-5; the D gene TCRdb calls, TRBD1, cannot be checked with no DNA. The CDR3 totals 15 residues. Germline assignment: CDR1 MDHEN and CDR2 SYDVKM. The CDR3: CASRKQGRGNQPQHF.

The V call is TRBV12-3 or TRBV12-4, the J call TRBJ2-5. The CDR3 extends over 12 amino acids. The CDR3 here is CAISYGQETQYF.

This sequence joins TRBV6-4 and TRBJ2-1. CDR1 and CDR2 from the germline V gene are MRHNA and SNTAGT. The CDR3 has 12 amino acids. The CDR3: CASSDGYNEQFF.